The rows below give T cell receptor beta chains drawn from one sample of a study of beta chain features in type 1 diabetes. The method was immunoSEQ multiplex PCR; TCRdb's version includes in-frame clones alone and lacks a portion of them. The sample holds about 260,000 clones; 24% are singletons and the top ten take 0.012%. Sequenced material: naive CD4+ T cells from blood. Receptor source: a woman between 25 and 40 years old with type 1 diabetes. The CDR3 runs from the conserved cysteine through the conserved F or W. Each record gives: V gene, CDR3 protein.

>TRBV4-1
CASSQQEDTEAFF
>TRBV9
CASSGYREGYTF
>TRBV7-9
CASSFERLRGALQETQYF
>TRBV29-1
CSVEPGDYGYTF
>TRBV2
CASSLAGGSYEQYF
>TRBV18
CASSPSTVNYGYTF
>TRBV30
CAGSRTGRYEQYF
>TRBV2
CASSEASGSAWETQYF
>TRBV29-1
CSAGQGVSEQYF
>TRBV30
CAWTPGVFGYGYTF
>TRBV28
CASSFGLGGSGYEQYF
>TRBV27
CASSSTSNTEAFF
>TRBV29-1
CSVEGGGGSNTGELFF
>TRBV4-1
CASSQDVRRGLAVTYEQYF
>TRBV18
CASSPPGQGLNIQYF
>TRBV27
CASSRDRGYEQYF
>TRBV30
CAWSYTGTSGTQYF
>TRBV10-3
CAIKIGTGENTEAFF
>TRBV7-9
CASSLALGGYGYTF
>TRBV11-2
CASRPTSGRYQETQYF
>TRBV6-6
CASQLLYEQYF
>TRBV6-5
CASKRAYSYNEQFF
>TRBV2
CASSEVAGNGYTF
>TRBV19
CASSIQLAEETQYF
>TRBV7-9
CASSLQANTEAFF
>TRBV4-2
CASSQDRDTPTGNVKFF